This entry lists 6 T cell receptor beta chains sequenced from one sample in a study of blood T cell repertoires in COVID-19. The repertoire was sequenced with immunoSEQ multiplex PCR; TCRdb's copy has only in-frame clones and lacks some. The table includes over 150,000 clones, around nine tenths detected once. Sequenced material: peripheral blood. These TCRs come from a man aged 50 to 60 with COVID-19, enrolled during active disease.

The V call is TRBV6-5, the J call TRBJ2-3, with 8 bases fitting TRBD2. Germline values: CDR1 MNHEY, CDR2 SVGAGI. Unmatched junction bases numbered 7, after V lost 0 bases and J lost 5 bases. The CDR3 runs 16 residues. This CDR3 reads CASSYSSGSFKDTQYF. CDR3 DNA: TGTGCCAGCAGTTACTCCAGCGGGAGTTTCAAAGATACGCAGTATTTT.

This chain links TRBV2 with TRBJ2-1; a possible D gene is TRBD2 (7 bases). The CDR3 spans 14 residues. Trimming shortened V by 8 bases and J by 5 bases, and 16 bases separated the two germline ends. Germline CDR1 and CDR2: SNHLY and FYNNEI. The CDR3 spells CASPRGGVNNEQFF. DNA of the CDR3: TGTGCCAGCCCCAGAGGGGGGGTGAACAATGAGCAGTTCTTC. The complete variable domain, with remaining parts taken from reference TRBV2 and TRBJ2-1, reads EPEVTQTPSHQVTQMGQEVILRCVPISNHLYFYWYRQILGQKVEFLVSFYNNEISEKSEIFDDQFSVERPDGSNFTLKIRSTKLEDSAMYFCASPRGGVNNEQFFGPGTRLTVL.

The V gene is TRBV7-2, the J gene TRBJ1-1; 8 bases agree with TRBD1. The V segment lost 5 bases and the J segment 0 bases; nucleotides outside the gene matches: 5. CDR3 length: 15 residues. Looked up from germline, CDR1 is SGHTA and CDR2 is FQGNSA. Here the CDR3 DNA reads TGTGCCAGCAGCGCCCAGGGGGCGATGAACACTGAAGCTTTCTTT. Protein: CASSAQGAMNTEAFF. The full variable domain, with the rest looked up from reference TRBV7-2 and TRBJ1-1, is GAGVSQSPSNKVTEKGKDVELRCDPISGHTALYWYRQSLGQGLEFLIYFQGNSAPDKSGLPSDRFSAERTGGSVSTLTIQRTQQEDSAVYLCASSAQGAMNTEAFFGQGTRLTVV.

On this clone: One junction end does not reproduce the germline sequence, and a read error may be involved. This chain joins TRBV6-5 and TRBJ2-1; 7 nucleotides line up with TRBD1. Per germline, CDR1 MNHEY and CDR2 SVGAGI. This CDR3 spans 15 amino acids. The CDR3 sequence: CASTYDRDDYNEQFF. The CDR3 nucleotides read TGTGCCAGCACTTACGACAGGGACGATTACAATGAGCAGTTCTTC.

V and J are TRBV2 and TRBJ2-2; 9 nucleotides line up with TRBD2. The ends lost 2 bases at V and 6 bases at J; junction bases unmatched: 7. Germline V gene data show CDR1 as SNHLY and CDR2 as FYNNEI. The CDR3 has 16 residues. Written as DNA, the CDR3 is TGTGCCAGCAGTGAACAGAGCGGGAGGTTTTCCGGGGAGCTGTTTTTT. Residues: CASSEQSGRFSGELFF.

This sequence joins TRBV5-1 and TRBJ1-2; TRBD1 agrees at 10 bases. CDR3 length: 15 amino acids. V lost 4 bases to trimming and J lost 9 bases; unmatched junction nucleotides: 12. Germline-derived CDR1 and CDR2 are SGHRS and YFSETQ. The DNA of the CDR3 is TGCGCCAGCAGCGTCCTCGGGACAGGGGTTGTTAGCTACACCTTC. The encoded protein is CASSVLGTGVVSYTF. Full variable domain (missing parts from reference TRBV5-1 and TRBJ1-2): KAGVTQTPRYLIKTRGQQVTLSCSPISGHRSVSWYQQTPGQGLQFLFEYFSETQRNKGNFPGRFSGRQFSNSRSEMNVSTLELGDSALYLCASSVLGTGVVSYTFGSGTRLTVV.